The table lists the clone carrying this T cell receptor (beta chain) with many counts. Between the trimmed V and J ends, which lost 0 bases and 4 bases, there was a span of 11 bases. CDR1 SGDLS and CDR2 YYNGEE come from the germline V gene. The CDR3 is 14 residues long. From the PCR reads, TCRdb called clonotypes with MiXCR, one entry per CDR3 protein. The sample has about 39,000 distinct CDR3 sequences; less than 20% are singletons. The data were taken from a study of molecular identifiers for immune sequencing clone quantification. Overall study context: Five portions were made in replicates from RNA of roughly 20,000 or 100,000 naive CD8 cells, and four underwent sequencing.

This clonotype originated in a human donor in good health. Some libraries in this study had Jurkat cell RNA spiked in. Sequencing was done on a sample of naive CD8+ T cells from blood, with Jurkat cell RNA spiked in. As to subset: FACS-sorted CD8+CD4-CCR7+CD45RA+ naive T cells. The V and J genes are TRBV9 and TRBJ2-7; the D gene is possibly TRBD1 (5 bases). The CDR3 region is CASSVGQGKYEQYF. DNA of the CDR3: TGTGCCAGCAGCGTAGGGCAGGGTAAATACGAGCAGTACTTC. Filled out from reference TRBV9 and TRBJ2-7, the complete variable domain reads DSGVTQTPKHLITATGQRVTLRCSPRSGDLSVYWYQQSLDQGLQFLIQYYNGEERAKGNILERFSAQQFPDLHSELNLSSLELGDSALYFCASSVGQGKYEQYFGPGTRLTVT.